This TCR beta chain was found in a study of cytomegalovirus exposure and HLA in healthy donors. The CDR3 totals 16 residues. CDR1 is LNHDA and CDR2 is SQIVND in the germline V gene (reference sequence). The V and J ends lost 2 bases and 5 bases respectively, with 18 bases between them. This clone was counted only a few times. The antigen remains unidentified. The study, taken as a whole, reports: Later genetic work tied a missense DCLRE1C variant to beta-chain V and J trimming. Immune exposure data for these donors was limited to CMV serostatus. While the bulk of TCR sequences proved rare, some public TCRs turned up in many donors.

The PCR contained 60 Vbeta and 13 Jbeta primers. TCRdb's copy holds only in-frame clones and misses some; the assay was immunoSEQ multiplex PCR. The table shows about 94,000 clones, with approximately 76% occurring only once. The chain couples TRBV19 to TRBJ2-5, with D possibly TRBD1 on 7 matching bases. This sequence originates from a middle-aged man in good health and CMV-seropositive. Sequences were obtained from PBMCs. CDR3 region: CASSITVGQGGETQYF. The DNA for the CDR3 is TGTGCCAGTAGTATAACCGTCGGGCAGGGGGGTGAGACCCAGTACTTC.